Presented here are 24 T cell receptor beta chains from one specimen sequenced in a study of T cell responses to AZD1222 COVID-19 vaccine. Assay: immunoSEQ multiplex PCR; the TCRdb copy retains only in-frame clones and omits some. The sample shows about 120,000 clones, roughly 86% of them seen only once. Sequencing was performed on peripheral blood, taken 28 days after the second AZD1222 dose. The receptor source for this set is an adult who received the AZD1222 COVID-19 vaccine.

This clone was recorded only once. This chain uses TRBV3-1 (or the pseudogene TRBV3-2) with TRBJ2-3, with D uncertain. This CDR3 has 15 residues. The germline V gene encodes CDR1 LGHDT and CDR2 YNNKEL (reference sequence). V was shortened by 0 bases and J by 0 bases, with 7 bases between the two germline ends. The CDR3 region is CASSQDPGSTDTQYF. CDR3 nucleotide sequence: TGTGCCAGCAGCCAAGATCCCGGGAGCACAGATACGCAGTATTTT.

The chain links TRBV15 to TRBJ1-6; D is undetermined. V was pared by 0 bases and J by 7 bases, with 10 bases between. CDR1 is LNHNV and CDR2 is YYDKDF in the germline V gene (reference sequence). This CDR3 region has 15 residues. CDR3 sequence reads: CATSRDKVENSPLHF. The CDR3 bases are TGTGCCACCAGCAGAGATAAGGTTGAGAATTCACCCCTCCACTTT. Complete variable domain (other parts from reference TRBV15 and TRBJ1-6): DAMVIQNPRYQVTQFGKPVTLSCSQTLNHNVMYWYQQKSSQAPKLLFHYYDKDFNNEADTPDNFQSRRPNTSFCFLDIRSPGLGDTAMYLCATSRDKVENSPLHFGNGTRLTVT.

J is TRBJ2-7 and V is TRBV5-4; the match to TRBD1 covers 8 bases. V gave up 3 bases and J gave up 6 bases; unmatched junction bases: 5. The CDR3 extends over 13 amino acids. Germline V gene data show CDR1 as SGHNT and CDR2 as YYREEE (reference sequence). The CDR3 region has the DNA TGTGCCAGCAGCTCCGCGACAGGGGTCGAGCAGTACTTC. It translates to CASSSATGVEQYF.

This chain links TRBV10-2 with TRBJ2-7, with D hard to call. V was pared by 3 bases and J by 6 bases, with 9 bases between. Per the germline V gene, CDR1 is WSHSY and CDR2 is SAAADI. CDR3 length equals 12 residues. As DNA, the CDR3 is TGCGCCAGCAGTGACCCACAGAGCGAGCAGTACTTC. It specifies CASSDPQSEQYF.

The chain recombines TRBV27 with TRBJ2-5, with 8 bases fitting TRBD1. This CDR3 comprises 17 residues. Germline-derived CDR1 and CDR2 are MNHEY and SMNVEV (reference sequence). V was pared by 5 bases and J by 4 bases, with 15 bases of the junction left unmatched. The CDR3 coding sequence is TGTGCCAGCAGTCAGGGTCCCGGACAGGGAAGGGGAGAGACCCAGTACTTC. Translating it yields CASSQGPGQGRGETQYF.

This chain connects TRBV10-3 to TRBJ2-1; D may match TRBD1 or TRBD2 (6 bases each). The CDR3 length is 14 residues. CDR1 ENHRY and CDR2 SYGVKD come from the germline V gene. With 10 bases removed from V and 0 bases from J, the gap between germline ends came to 13 bases. CDR3 protein: CATQGGSSYNEQFF. CDR3 nucleotide sequence: TGTGCCACCCAAGGGGGGTCCTCCTACAATGAGCAGTTCTTC.

The chain combines TRBV7-2 with TRBJ1-1, with D perhaps matching TRBD1 (5 bases). Germline-derived CDR1 and CDR2 are SGHTA and FQGNSA. The CDR3 loop spans 15 amino acids. Trimming removed 1 base from V and 3 bases from J, with 12 bases in between. CDR3 residues: CASSLGPGTDTEAFF. The DNA for the CDR3 is TGTGCCAGCAGCTTAGGGCCGGGGACCGACACTGAAGCTTTCTTT.

This chain uses TRBV13 with TRBJ1-2; TRBD1 matches 10 bases. This CDR3 spans 14 amino acids. Germline V gives CDR1 PRHDT, CDR2 FYEKMQ (reference sequence). V lost 5 bases to trimming and J lost 4 bases; unmatched junction nucleotides: 4. The CDR3 DNA follows: TGTGCCAGCAGCCGGGACAGGGGATCCTATGGCTACACCTTC. It codes for CASSRDRGSYGYTF.

The chain carries TRBV7-9 and TRBJ1-2, with TRBD1 matching over 7 bases. Trimming took 1 base from V and 2 from J; bases not matched to a gene: 4. CDR1 and CDR2 from the germline V gene are SEHNR and FQNEAQ (reference sequence). The CDR3 contains 15 residues. The CDR3 DNA reads as TGTGCCAGCAGCTTAGTTGGGACAGACAACTATGGCTACACCTTC. Translated: CASSLVGTDNYGYTF.

The J gene is TRBJ2-1, the V gene TRBV24-1, with D possibly TRBD2 on 7 matching bases. CDR1 and CDR2 from the germline V gene are KGHDR and SFDVKD. V was trimmed by 3 bases and J by 4 bases, leaving 12 bases between them. CDR3 length: 15 residues. CDR3 protein: CATSDTGGFYNEQFF. CDR3 DNA: TGTGCCACCAGTGATACGGGGGGCTTTTACAATGAGCAGTTCTTC.

This CDR3 reads CASSLTPLTGVEDTQYF. The CDR3 nucleotides read TGTGCCAGCAGTTTAACCCCATTAACGGGAGTGGAAGATACGCAGTATTTT. The chain employs TRBV27 and TRBJ2-3; D possibly corresponds to TRBD2 (6 bases). CDR3 length equals 17 residues. Germline V gives CDR1 MNHEY, CDR2 SMNVEV (reference sequence). V was pared by 2 bases and J by 5 bases, with 20 bases between.

The chain carries TRBV7-9 and TRBJ1-1, with D unclear. V lost 5 bases and J lost 0, with 13 bases in between. Germline CDR1 reads SEHNR; CDR2 reads FQNEAQ (reference sequence). The CDR3 runs 15 residues. CDR3 residues: CASSPRRVVNTEAFF. CDR3 coding DNA: TGTGCCAGCAGCCCCAGGAGGGTTGTGAACACTGAAGCTTTCTTT.

The chain carries TRBV11-3 and TRBJ2-1, with D perhaps being TRBD1 or TRBD2 (5 bases each). Germline V gene lookup returns CDR1 SGHNT and CDR2 YENEEA. V was shortened by 1 base and J by 8 bases, with 18 bases between the two germline ends. The CDR3 is 16 residues long. The CDR3 loop is CASSLGLGATLDEQFF. The CDR3 bases are TGTGCCAGCAGCTTAGGCCTCGGGGCGACCTTGGATGAGCAGTTCTTC.

V usage is TRBV2 and J usage is TRBJ1-5; TRBD1 aligns across 10 bases. Germline V CDR1 and CDR2: SNHLY, FYNNEI. The J segment lost 7 bases and the V segment lost 7 bases, leaving 7 bases of the junction unmatched. The CDR3 runs to 14 residues. The CDR3 DNA reads as TGTGCCAGCACTTCCGGGGGACAGGGGCAGCCCCAGCATTTT. Residues: CASTSGGQGQPQHF.

This chain joins TRBV6-5 and TRBJ2-7, with a tentative D call TRBD1 (6 bases). CDR3 length equals 14 residues. The germline gives CDR1 MNHEY, CDR2 SVGAGI. V was cut by 6 bases and J by 2 bases, with 14 bases left in between. CDR3 DNA sequence: TGTGCCAGCAGGATTAAGAGGGACACCTACGAGCAGTACTTC. This translates into CASRIKRDTYEQYF.

The CDR3 is CASSYGTGTNQPQHF. The CDR3 nucleotides read TGTGCCAGCAGTTACGGGACAGGTACCAATCAGCCCCAGCATTTT. The rearrangement uses TRBV6-2 or TRBV6-3 and TRBJ1-5; 8 bases align to TRBD1. CDR1 and CDR2 (germline): MNHEY, SVGEGT. The CDR3 is 15 residues long. V trimming: 2 bases; J trimming: 3 bases; junction bases outside the gene matches: 3.

This chain joins TRBV7-3 and TRBJ1-6; no clear D gene. V lost 6 bases and J lost 7, with 16 bases in between. CDR1 is SGHTA, CDR2 FQGTGA, per germline. The CDR3 contains 15 residues. The CDR3 DNA follows: TGTGCCAGCAGTCTCACGGCGGGGTCCAATTCACCCCTCCACTTT. Translation gives CASSLTAGSNSPLHF. Full variable domain (missing parts from reference TRBV7-3 and TRBJ1-6): GAGVSQTPSNKVTEKGKYVELRCDPISGHTALYWYRQSLGQGPEFLIYFQGTGAADDSGLPNDRFFAVRPEGSVSTLKIQRTERGDSAVYLCASSLTAGSNSPLHFGNGTRLTVT.

The chain couples TRBV7-8 to TRBJ1-1, with D perhaps matching TRBD1 (6 bases). The germline V and J ends were trimmed by 3 bases and 4 bases, with 18 bases remaining between them. Germline V gives CDR1 SGHVS, CDR2 FQNEAQ. This CDR3 is built from 16 residues. The CDR3 nucleotides read TGTGCCAGCAGCTTCATATTCTGGGGGCGCTTCACTGAAGCTTTCTTT. Translation: CASSFIFWGRFTEAFF. Full variable domain (rest looked up from reference TRBV7-8 and TRBJ1-1): GAGVSQSPRYKVAKRGQDVALRCDPISGHVSLFWYQQALGQGPEFLTYFQNEAQLDKSGLPSDRFFAERPEGSVSTLKIQRTQQEDSAVYLCASSFIFWGRFTEAFFGQGTRLTVV.

This chain connects TRBV6-5 to TRBJ1-4, with unresolved D. The ends were cut back, 0 bases at V and 0 bases at J, with 8 bases in the middle. This CDR3 region has 16 residues. Germline CDR1 is MNHEY and CDR2 is SVGAGI. The CDR3 loop is CASSYSASATNEKLFF. As DNA, the CDR3 is TGTGCCAGCAGTTACTCGGCCTCCGCAACTAATGAAAAACTGTTTTTT.

The chain uses TRBV27 and TRBJ1-1; D unclear. There are 15 residues in the CDR3. The V gene lost 1 base and the J gene lost 0 bases, with 9 bases spanning the gap. In germline, CDR1 is MNHEY, CDR2 SMNVEV (reference sequence). The CDR3 DNA sequence: TGTGCCAGCAGTTTATGGGGTTCTATGAACACTGAAGCTTTCTTT. Translated, it gives CASSLWGSMNTEAFF.

In its sample, this clone was seen a few times. The chain recombines TRBV7-8 with TRBJ2-1, with 9 bases fitting TRBD2. The V gene's germline CDR1 is SGHVS and CDR2 FQNEAQ. This CDR3 has 14 amino acids. V gave up 5 bases and J gave up 9 bases; unmatched junction bases: 8. Written as DNA, the CDR3 is TGTGCCAGCAGCAATAGCGGGAGTCGGAGTGAGCAGTTCTTC. Translated: CASSNSGSRSEQFF.

The chain joins TRBV7-3 to TRBJ2-1; no clear D. The germline gives CDR1 SGHTA, CDR2 FQGTGA. This CDR3 is 15 amino acids long. Trimming cost V 2 bases and J 0 bases, with 8 bases left between them. The CDR3: CASSLWSSSYNEQFF. Here the CDR3 DNA reads TGTGCCAGCAGCTTATGGAGTAGCTCCTACAATGAGCAGTTCTTC. Together with reference TRBV7-3 and TRBJ2-1, the CDR3 gives the full variable domain: GAGVSQTPSNKVTEKGKYVELRCDPISGHTALYWYRQSLGQGPEFLIYFQGTGAADDSGLPNDRFFAVRPEGSVSTLKIQRTERGDSAVYLCASSLWSSSYNEQFFGPGTRLTVL.

This rearrangement joins TRBV7-2 to TRBJ2-5, with D possibly called TRBD1 or TRBD2 (6 bases each). This CDR3 contains 15 residues. Trimming removed 1 base at V and 5 bases at J, with 14 bases between. Germline V lookup: CDR1 SGHTA, CDR2 FQGNSA. Here the CDR3 DNA reads TGTGCCAGCAGCTTAGTCTGGGGGGCTGGGGAGACCCAGTACTTC. This gives the protein CASSLVWGAGETQYF.

The chain links TRBV5-1 to TRBJ2-5; D uncertain. There are 13 residues in the CDR3. The germline V and J ends were trimmed by 4 bases and 3 bases, with 10 bases remaining between them. Per the germline V gene, CDR1 is SGHRS and CDR2 is YFSETQ. The CDR3 reads CASSQDGEETQYF. CDR3 nucleotide sequence: TGCGCCAGCAGCCAGGATGGGGAAGAGACCCAGTACTTC.